This T cell receptor (beta chain) was identified in a study of cytomegalovirus exposure and HLA in healthy donors. Study results and limitations: The authors excluded some V segments, including TRBV6-2 and TRBV6-3, as indistinguishable.

CDR1 SQVTM and CDR2 ANQGSEA come from the germline V gene. V lost 7 bases, J lost 7 bases, and 20 bases lay in between. The CDR3 covers 14 residues. PCR was performed using 60 Vbeta and 13 Jbeta primers. Clones were sequenced by immunoSEQ multiplex PCR, and TCRdb holds only the in-frame ones, with some missing. This sample's table reports roughly 76,000 clones. To note about this clone: The antigen remains undetermined.

Input material: PBMCs. The receptor was derived from a female donor in good health and CMV-seropositive. The chain is built from TRBV29-1 and TRBJ2-1; possibly TRBD1 for D (6 bases). CDR3 DNA sequence: TGCAGCGCCCTGGCCGTACAGGGAAAGAATGAGCAGTTCTTC. This encodes CSALAVQGKNEQFF.